Below are 30 T cell receptor beta chains sequenced from a single sample in a study of beta chain features in type 1 diabetes. Whole-study results and caveats: Type 1 diabetes patients had TCRB CDR3s that were shorter (moderately but significantly so) in all four CD4+ subsets.

All of the isolated RNA was reverse transcribed, so expressed TCRB transcripts were sequenced. This table comes from immunoSEQ multiplex PCR, and its TCRdb copy is limited to in-frame clones, with some not included. The table shows roughly 150,000 clones, with approximately 8.1% occurring only once. These receptors are not linked to any known antigen. The sample comprised central memory CD4+ T cells from blood. The source is a man between 18 and 35 years old with type 1 diabetes.

This clone was picked up a small number of times. This chain links TRBV7-2 with TRBJ1-2; TRBD1 might be the D (6 bases). The germline V and J ends were trimmed by 5 bases and 8 bases, with 21 bases remaining between them. CDR1 is SGHTA, CDR2 FQGNSA, per germline. There are 15 residues in the CDR3. CDR3 in DNA: TGTGCCAGCAGCAGAGACCGGGACAAGGCTTACGGCTACACCTTC. This gives the protein CASSRDRDKAYGYTF.

V usage is TRBV18 and J usage is TRBJ2-2; 7 bases fit TRBD2. The trim removed 2 bases at V and 2 bases at J, leaving 5 bases unmatched. The CDR3 sequence is 16 residues long. The germline V gene has CDR1 KGHSH and CDR2 LQKENI. This chain's CDR3 is CASSPSSGANTGELFF. The CDR3 coding sequence is TGTGCCAGCTCACCATCGAGCGGGGCTAACACCGGGGAGCTGTTTTTT.

This clone was recorded a few times. This chain joins TRBV30 and TRBJ2-2, with TRBD1 as a possible D gene (6 bases). The V end was cut by 1 base, the J end by 2 bases, with 20 bases between. The CDR3 sequence is 18 residues long. The germline gives CDR1 GTSNPN, CDR2 SVGIG (reference sequence). The CDR3 nucleotides are TGTGCCTGGAGTGCCCACCTTGTGGGGGCTCAAAACACCGGGGAGCTGTTTTTT. It translates to CAWSAHLVGAQNTGELFF.

This clone turned up a few times. J is TRBJ2-7 and V is TRBV9; TRBD2 aligns across 8 bases. Germline V CDR1 and CDR2: SGDLS, YYNGEE. The CDR3 extends over 15 amino acids. Germline trimming cut 4 bases from V and 3 bases from J; bases unmatched to any gene: 9. The CDR3 loop reads CASSPNSAGGYEQYF. The CDR3 bases are TGTGCCAGCAGCCCTAACTCTGCGGGAGGCTACGAGCAGTACTTC.

The chain couples TRBV30 to TRBJ1-1, with D possibly matching TRBD1 (6 bases). This CDR3 region has 13 residues. Looked up from germline, CDR1 is GTSNPN and CDR2 is SVGIG (reference sequence). V was cut by 4 bases and J by 5 bases, with 14 bases left in between. CDR3 DNA sequence: TGTGCCTGGACTACTTCAGGGGAAACTGAAGCTTTCTTT. Its translation is CAWTTSGETEAFF. Full variable domain (remainder filled in from reference TRBV30 and TRBJ1-1): SQTIHQWPATLVQPVGSPLSLECTVEGTSNPNLYWYRQAAGRGLQLLFYSVGIGQISSEVPQNLSASRPQDRQFILSSKKLLLSDSGFYLCAWTTSGETEAFFGQGTRLTVV.

V and J are TRBV6-5 and TRBJ2-3, with D maybe TRBD2 (5 bases). CDR3 length equals 13 residues. Deletions cut 9 bases from V and 4 bases from J, with 14 bases between. The V gene's germline CDR1 is MNHEY and CDR2 SVGAGI. CDR3 DNA sequence: TGTGCCAGTTGTTCCCGGGAAGCAGATACGCAGTATTTT. It is translated as CASCSREADTQYF.

In the case of this clone: This CDR3 is also generated by other DNA sequences in the sample. The chain uses TRBV18 and TRBJ1-4, with TRBD1 matching over 10 bases. Germline loops: CDR1 KGHSH, CDR2 LQKENI. This CDR3 comprises 14 residues. With 3 bases clipped from V and 7 bases from J, the junction kept 2 bases outside the gene matches. The chain's CDR3 is CASSPGTGAEKLFF. The CDR3 DNA reads TGTGCCAGCTCACCCGGGACAGGGGCTGAAAAACTGTTTTTT.

This clone was counted only a few times. The gene calls are TRBV5-5 and TRBJ2-2; D perhaps matches TRBD2 (5 bases). Germline CDR1 reads SGHKS; CDR2 reads YYEKEE (reference sequence). The CDR3 contains 14 residues. V dropped 7 bases and J dropped 4 bases, with 14 bases sitting between them. CDR3 bases: TGTGCCAGCTCCCGGGATTCGGGCACCGGGGAGCTGTTTTTT. It yields the protein CASSRDSGTGELFF.

V usage is TRBV9 and J usage is TRBJ2-2, with a tentative D call TRBD1 (6 bases). This CDR3 region has 15 residues. The germline V gene has CDR1 SGDLS and CDR2 YYNGEE. Trimming cost V 2 bases and J 6 bases, with 14 bases left between them. DNA of the CDR3: TGTGCCAGCAGCGTCCGACAGGAGGCCCCCGGGGAGCTGTTTTTT. Amino acids: CASSVRQEAPGELFF.

J is TRBJ2-3 and V is TRBV6-1; TRBD1 aligns across 9 bases. V was clipped by 5 bases and J by 2 bases; unmatched bases: 5. Germline-derived CDR1 and CDR2 are MNHNS and SASEGT. This CDR3 is built from 15 residues. CDR3 in DNA: TGTGCCAGCAGTAAACAGGGGGCTTCCACAGATACGCAGTATTTT. Translating it yields CASSKQGASTDTQYF.

This clone was seen only once. CDR3: CASSVAGEGYGYTF. CDR3 sequence (DNA): TGTGCCAGCAGCGTAGCAGGGGAGGGCTATGGCTACACCTTC. The chain links TRBV9 to TRBJ1-2; tentatively, D is TRBD1 (6 bases). The CDR3 spans 14 residues. Trimming pared 0 bases from V and 4 bases from J, leaving 10 bases between. From germline, CDR1 is SGDLS and CDR2 YYNGEE.

The V and J genes are TRBV6-1 and TRBJ2-5; TRBD2 aligns across 12 bases. CDR1 MNHNS and CDR2 SASEGT come from the germline V gene. The V and J ends lost 2 bases and 4 bases, in that order; junction bases with no gene match: 2. The CDR3 extends over 15 amino acids. The CDR3 DNA is TGTGCCAGCAGTGAACTAGCGGGAGGGCCAGAGACCCAGTACTTC. Translation gives CASSELAGGPETQYF.

This clone has a count of ten or more. Other DNA sequences in the sample encode the same CDR3. This chain uses TRBV29-1 with TRBJ2-1, with 15 bases lining up with TRBD2. J was trimmed by 6 bases and V by 7 bases; bases with no gene match: 4. Germline values: CDR1 SQVTM, CDR2 ANQGSEA. The CDR3 loop spans 14 amino acids. In DNA form, the CDR3 reads TGCAGCGCTAGGGGACTAGCGGGAGGCAATGAGCAGTTCTTC. Translation gives CSARGLAGGNEQFF.

The CDR3 DNA sequence: TGTGCCAGCAGCCCGGGATCGGGGACTAGCGGAAGCGGTGAGCAGTTCTTC. Its protein is CASSPGSGTSGSGEQFF. The chain recombines TRBV7-2 with TRBJ2-1; 11 nucleotides match TRBD2. The length of the CDR3 is 17 residues. J gave up 9 bases and V 5 bases, and 15 bases lay outside the gene matches. Germline values: CDR1 SGHTA, CDR2 FQGNSA.

On this clone: Different DNA sequences within this sample yield the same CDR3. The V call is TRBV28, the J call TRBJ2-7; D is perhaps TRBD2 (5 bases). The V gene lost 4 bases and the J gene lost 0 bases, with 13 bases spanning the gap. The V gene's germline CDR1 is MDHEN and CDR2 SYDVKM. This CDR3 contains 15 residues. The CDR3 region is CASSSSGISSYEQYF. The CDR3 bases are TGTGCCAGCAGTTCATCCGGGATTTCCTCCTACGAGCAGTACTTC.

In this sample, this clone turned up a few times. The genes are TRBV5-4 and TRBJ2-5; D is possibly TRBD2 (5 bases). V lost 4 bases, J lost 4 bases, and 11 bases lay in between. CDR1 is SGHNT, CDR2 YYREEE, per germline (reference sequence). The length of the CDR3 is 13 residues. The CDR3 sequence is CASSRPLGETQYF. The CDR3, as DNA: TGTGCCAGCAGCCGACCACTAGGAGAGACCCAGTACTTC.

This chain connects TRBV9 to TRBJ2-5; 10 bases are a match to TRBD2. Germline lookup yields CDR1 SGDLS and CDR2 YYNGEE. This CDR3 spans 15 amino acids. The junction had 9 bases not matched to a gene; V was cut back by 3 bases and J by 7 bases. The CDR3 DNA sequence: TGTGCCAGCAGCGGAAGCGGGGGGGCCCGTGGGACCCAGTACTTC. It specifies CASSGSGGARGTQYF.

The chain couples TRBV2 to TRBJ1-2, with TRBD1 as a possible D gene (6 bases). Germline CDR1 reads SNHLY; CDR2 reads FYNNEI. The CDR3 spans 13 residues. Trimming left V 5 bases short and J 4 bases short, with 11 bases between. The CDR3 bases are TGTGCCAGCAGTATACAGGGTGGCTATGGCTACACCTTC. Encoded protein: CASSIQGGYGYTF.

This clone was observed a handful of times. The CDR3 region has the DNA TGTGCCAGCAGTCTGTCAACTAATGAAAAACTGTTTTTT. Protein sequence: CASSLSTNEKLFF. The J gene is TRBJ1-4, the V gene TRBV27, with D unresolved. Trimming pared 5 bases from V and 0 bases from J, leaving 4 bases between. CDR3 length: 13 amino acids. Germline V CDR1 and CDR2: MNHEY, SMNVEV (reference sequence).

This clone was detected a few times. The V gene is TRBV7-2, the J gene TRBJ1-2; the D is unclear. This CDR3 contains 16 residues. Germline CDR1 reads SGHTA; CDR2 reads FQGNSA. Trimming pared 1 base from V and 4 bases from J, leaving 16 bases between. The CDR3 nucleotides are TGTGCCAGCAGCTTAGTGCTCTCAGGCTTACTCTATGGCTACACCTTC. Amino acids: CASSLVLSGLLYGYTF.

The chain couples TRBV5-1 to TRBJ1-1; D gene ambiguous. Between the trimmed V and J ends, which lost 4 bases and 5 bases, there was a span of 12 bases. Germline values: CDR1 SGHRS, CDR2 YFSETQ. This CDR3 is 13 amino acids long. CDR3 sequence reads: CASSRWTETEAFF. The CDR3 nucleotides read TGCGCCAGCAGCCGGTGGACTGAAACTGAAGCTTTCTTT.

This clone was seen a handful of times. V usage is TRBV28 and J usage is TRBJ2-1; D not resolved. The CDR3 extends over 12 amino acids. CDR1 and CDR2 from the germline V gene are MDHEN and SYDVKM. Trimming removed 8 bases at V and 7 bases at J, with 12 bases between. CDR3 DNA: TGTGCCAGCCTGGGCTCCCCAAATGAGCAGTTCTTC. It specifies CASLGSPNEQFF.

The chain combines TRBV30 with TRBJ2-3; no clear D. The length of the CDR3 is 14 residues. V was pared by 0 bases and J by 2 bases, with 9 bases between. Germline V CDR1 and CDR2: GTSNPN, SVGIG (reference sequence). CDR3 residues: CAWSVQRFTDTQYF. CDR3 sequence (DNA): TGTGCCTGGAGTGTACAAAGATTCACAGATACGCAGTATTTT.

Points on this clone: Additional DNA sequences in this sample encode the identical CDR3. The rearrangement joins TRBV30 to TRBJ1-5, with TRBD1 as a possible D gene (5 bases). V was shortened by 0 bases and J by 0 bases, with 12 bases between the two germline ends. Germline V lookup: CDR1 GTSNPN, CDR2 SVGIG (reference sequence). The CDR3 extends over 16 amino acids. Written as DNA, the CDR3 is TGTGCCTGGAGTGTACGGGGGGGATATAGCAATCAGCCCCAGCATTTT. Protein sequence: CAWSVRGGYSNQPQHF. Combining the CDR3 with reference TRBV30 and TRBJ1-5 gives the whole variable domain SQTIHQWPATLVQPVGSPLSLECTVEGTSNPNLYWYRQAAGRGLQLLFYSVGIGQISSEVPQNLSASRPQDRQFILSSKKLLLSDSGFYLCAWSVRGGYSNQPQHFGDGTRLSIL.

This sequence joins TRBV5-1 and TRBJ2-3, with 15 bases fitting TRBD2. The CDR3 has 17 amino acids. With V trimmed by 0 bases and J by 4 bases, 3 bases remained unmatched. Looked up from germline, CDR1 is SGHRS and CDR2 is YFSETQ. CDR3 amino acids: CASSLARTSGRADTQYF. DNA for the CDR3: TGCGCCAGCAGCTTGGCCCGGACTAGCGGGAGGGCAGATACGCAGTATTTT. Complete variable domain (other parts from reference TRBV5-1 and TRBJ2-3): KAGVTQTPRYLIKTRGQQVTLSCSPISGHRSVSWYQQTPGQGLQFLFEYFSETQRNKGNFPGRFSGRQFSNSRSEMNVSTLELGDSALYLCASSLARTSGRADTQYFGPGTRLTVL.

About this clone itself: Germline is not matched at one junction end, which may reflect a read error. The V call is TRBV7-2, the J call TRBJ2-7; TRBD1 matches at 8 bases. The CDR3 totals 14 residues. Germline V CDR1 and CDR2: SGHTA, FQGNSA. CDR3 region: CASSSNHFDRGQVF. The CDR3 bases are TGTGCCAGCAGCTCGAATCATTTTGACAGGGGCCAAGTCTTC.

The V call is TRBV7-8, the J call TRBJ1-4; D remains unclear. V was trimmed by 0 bases and J by 0 bases, leaving 8 bases between them. The CDR3 has 16 amino acids. CDR1 is SGHVS and CDR2 is FQNEAQ in the germline V gene. CDR3 sequence: CASSLAHRSTNEKLFF. The CDR3 region has the DNA TGTGCCAGCAGCTTAGCGCACAGATCAACTAATGAAAAACTGTTTTTT.

The gene calls are TRBV7-9 and TRBJ1-2; D may be TRBD1 (5 bases). The germline CDR1 and CDR2 sequences are SEHNR and FQNEAQ (reference sequence). With 8 bases removed from V and 5 bases from J, the gap between germline ends came to 18 bases. This CDR3 has 14 amino acids. The CDR3 region is CASGNQDNQYGYTF. The CDR3, as DNA: TGTGCCAGCGGCAATCAGGACAACCAGTATGGCTACACCTTC. Looking up the rest from reference TRBV7-9 and TRBJ1-2 gives the full variable domain: DTGVSQNPRHKITKRGQNVTFRCDPISEHNRLYWYRQTLGQGPEFLTYFQNEAQLEKSRLLSDRFSAERPKGSFSTLEIQRTEQGDSAMYLCASGNQDNQYGYTFGSGTRLTVV.

The chain combines TRBV28 with TRBJ1-4; maybe TRBD1 (6 bases). The CDR3 sequence is 15 residues long. Trimming stripped 4 bases from V and 5 bases from J, with 14 bases between. Germline V gene sequence: CDR1 MDHEN, CDR2 SYDVKM. The CDR3 spells CASSSPRGRNEKLFF. CDR3 sequence (DNA): TGTGCCAGCAGTTCTCCCAGGGGTCGCAATGAAAAACTGTTTTTT.

V gene TRBV2 combines with J gene TRBJ2-5; TRBD1 aligns across 7 bases. Germline V gene data show CDR1 as SNHLY and CDR2 as FYNNEI. The length of the CDR3 is 17 residues. The V gene end was trimmed by 4 bases and the J gene end by 4 bases; junction bases not matched to a gene: 15. CDR3 region: CASSGRTGETQGETQYF. The CDR3 nucleotides read TGTGCCAGCAGTGGACGTACAGGGGAGACCCAAGGAGAGACCCAGTACTTC.